This T cell receptor (beta chain) was recorded in a study of T cell responses to AZD1222 COVID-19 vaccine. The overall study: Analysis merged second doses at about 4 or about 12 weeks.

Concerning this clone: The antigen remains unidentified.

Study observations and caveats: Seropositivity was recorded at baseline in only 5 or 6 AZD1222 recipients. The reported proportion of spike-specific TCRs targeting unmutated variant regions was nearly half. Scientists sampled the repertoires only once the peak T cell response had passed.

Sequencing was performed with immunoSEQ multiplex PCR; in TCRdb, only in-frame clones are kept and a portion is missing. The repertoire holds some 170,000 clones, around 90% seen once, with about 3% in the top ten. This sequence originates from an adult in good health. The specimen was peripheral blood, collected on day 0 of AZD1222 vaccination.

For the CDR3, the DNA is TGCAGCGTTGCCAGGGCCACCGGGGAGCTGTTTTTT. This sequence encodes CSVARATGELFF. The chain has TRBV29-1 and TRBJ2-2; the D gene is possibly TRBD1 (5 bases). V lost 4 bases to trimming and J lost 4 bases, with 7 bases between them. This CDR3 is 12 amino acids long. The V gene's germline CDR1 is SQVTM and CDR2 ANQGSEA.